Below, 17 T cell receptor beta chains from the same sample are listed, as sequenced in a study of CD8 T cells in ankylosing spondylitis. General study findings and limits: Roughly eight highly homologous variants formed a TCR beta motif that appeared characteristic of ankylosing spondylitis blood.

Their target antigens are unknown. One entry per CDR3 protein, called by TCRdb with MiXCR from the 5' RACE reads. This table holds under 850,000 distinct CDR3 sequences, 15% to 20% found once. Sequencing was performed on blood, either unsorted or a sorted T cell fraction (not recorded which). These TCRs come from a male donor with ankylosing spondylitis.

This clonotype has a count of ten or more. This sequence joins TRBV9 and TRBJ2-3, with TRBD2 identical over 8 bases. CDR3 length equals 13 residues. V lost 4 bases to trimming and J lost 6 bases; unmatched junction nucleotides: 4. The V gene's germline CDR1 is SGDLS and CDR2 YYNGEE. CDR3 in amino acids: CASSPRGGDTQYF. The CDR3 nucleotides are TGTGCCAGCAGCCCCCGGGGGGGCGATACGCAGTATTTT.

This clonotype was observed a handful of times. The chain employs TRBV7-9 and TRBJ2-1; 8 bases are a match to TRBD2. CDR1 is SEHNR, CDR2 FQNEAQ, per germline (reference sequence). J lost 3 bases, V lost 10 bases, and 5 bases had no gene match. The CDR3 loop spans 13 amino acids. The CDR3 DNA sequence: TGTGCCACCGGGGGGGTCGGCTACAATGAGCAGTTCTTC. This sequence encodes CATGGVGYNEQFF.

CDR3 sequence reads: CSVGYSLNTEAFF. CDR3 DNA sequence: TGCAGCGTTGGGTACAGCTTGAACACTGAAGCTTTCTTT. This chain connects TRBV29-1 to TRBJ1-1; no reliable D call. The length of the CDR3 is 13 residues. Trimming pared 4 bases from V and 0 bases from J, leaving 9 bases between. Germline CDR1 is SQVTM and CDR2 is ANQGSEA.

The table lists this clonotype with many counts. CDR3 amino acids: CASSPISGRLNTEAFF. In DNA, the CDR3 is TGTGCCAGCAGCCCGATCTCAGGGCGTTTAAACACTGAAGCTTTCTTT. The chain recombines TRBV4-2 with TRBJ1-1, with TRBD1 as a possible D gene (5 bases). Trimming pared 4 bases from V and 2 bases from J, leaving 17 bases between. The CDR3 has 16 amino acids. Per germline, CDR1 LGHNA and CDR2 YNFKEQ.

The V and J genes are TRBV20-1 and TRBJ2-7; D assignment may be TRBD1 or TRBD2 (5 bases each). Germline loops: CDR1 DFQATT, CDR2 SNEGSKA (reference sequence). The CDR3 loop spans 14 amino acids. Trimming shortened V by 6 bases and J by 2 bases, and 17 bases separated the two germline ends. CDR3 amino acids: CSAPRDQRTYEQYF. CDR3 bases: TGCAGTGCCCCCAGGGACCAAAGAACCTACGAGCAGTACTTC.

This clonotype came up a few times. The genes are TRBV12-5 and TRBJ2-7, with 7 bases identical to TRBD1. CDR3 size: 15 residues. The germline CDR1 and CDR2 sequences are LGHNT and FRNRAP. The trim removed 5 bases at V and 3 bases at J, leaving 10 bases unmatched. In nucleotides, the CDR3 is TGTGCTAGTGGTCCCTCCGGGACAGAGCACTACGAGCAGTACTTC. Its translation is CASGPSGTEHYEQYF.

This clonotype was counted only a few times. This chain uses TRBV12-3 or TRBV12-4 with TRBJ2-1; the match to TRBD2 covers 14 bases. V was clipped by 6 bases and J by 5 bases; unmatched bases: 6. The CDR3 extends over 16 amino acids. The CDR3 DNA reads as TGTGCCAGCAGATACGGGACTAGCGGGGGAAACAATGAGCAGTTCTTC. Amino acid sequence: CASRYGTSGGNNEQFF.

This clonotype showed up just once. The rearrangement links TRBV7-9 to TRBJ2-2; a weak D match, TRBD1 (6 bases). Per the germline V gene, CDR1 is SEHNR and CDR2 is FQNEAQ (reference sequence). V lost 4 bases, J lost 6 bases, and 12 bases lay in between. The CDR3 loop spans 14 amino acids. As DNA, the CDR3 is TGTGCCAGCAGCTACAGGGTTGAGCCCGGGGAGCTGTTTTTT. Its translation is CASSYRVEPGELFF.

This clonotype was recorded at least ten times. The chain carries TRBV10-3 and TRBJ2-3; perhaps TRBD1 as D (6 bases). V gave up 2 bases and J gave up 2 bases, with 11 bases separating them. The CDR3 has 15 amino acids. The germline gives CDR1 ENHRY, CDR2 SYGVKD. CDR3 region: CAISEMDSTTDTQYF. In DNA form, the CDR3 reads TGTGCCATCAGTGAGATGGACAGTACCACAGATACGCAGTATTTT.

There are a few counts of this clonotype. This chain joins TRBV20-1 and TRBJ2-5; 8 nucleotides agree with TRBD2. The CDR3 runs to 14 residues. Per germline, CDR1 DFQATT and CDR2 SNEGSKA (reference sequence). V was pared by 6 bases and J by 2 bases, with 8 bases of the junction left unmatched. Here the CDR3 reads CSANRGGNQETQYF. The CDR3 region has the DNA TGCAGTGCCAACCGGGGGGGGAATCAAGAGACCCAGTACTTC.

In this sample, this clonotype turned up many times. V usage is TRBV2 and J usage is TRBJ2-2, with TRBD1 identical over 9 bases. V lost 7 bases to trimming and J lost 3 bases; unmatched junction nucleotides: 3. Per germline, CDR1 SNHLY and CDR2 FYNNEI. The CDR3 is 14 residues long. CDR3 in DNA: TGTGCCAGCAAAAGGACAGGGGACACCGGGGAGCTGTTTTTT. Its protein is CASKRTGDTGELFF.

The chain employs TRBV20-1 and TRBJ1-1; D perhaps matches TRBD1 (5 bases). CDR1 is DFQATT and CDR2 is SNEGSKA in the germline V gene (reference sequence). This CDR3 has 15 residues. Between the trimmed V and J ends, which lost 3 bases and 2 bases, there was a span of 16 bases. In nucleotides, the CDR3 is TGCAGTGCTAGTAGAGCGGGGGGGGTTAACACTGAAGCTTTCTTT. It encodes CSASRAGGVNTEAFF.

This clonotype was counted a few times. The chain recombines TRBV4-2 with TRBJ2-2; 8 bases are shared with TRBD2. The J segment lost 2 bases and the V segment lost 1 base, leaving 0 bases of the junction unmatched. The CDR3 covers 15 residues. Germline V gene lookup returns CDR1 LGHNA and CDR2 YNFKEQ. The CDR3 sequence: CASSQGTSNTGELFF. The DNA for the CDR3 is TGTGCCAGCAGCCAAGGGACTAGCAACACCGGGGAGCTGTTTTTT.

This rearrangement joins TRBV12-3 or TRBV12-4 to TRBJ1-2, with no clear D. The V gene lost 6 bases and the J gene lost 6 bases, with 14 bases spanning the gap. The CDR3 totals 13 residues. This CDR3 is CASRPGRSDGYTF. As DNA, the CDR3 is TGTGCCAGCAGACCCGGAAGGTCTGATGGCTACACCTTC.

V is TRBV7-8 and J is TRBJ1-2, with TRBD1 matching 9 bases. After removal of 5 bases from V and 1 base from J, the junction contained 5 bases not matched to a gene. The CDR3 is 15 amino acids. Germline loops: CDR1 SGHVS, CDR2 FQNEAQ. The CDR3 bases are TGTGCCAGCAGCCCAGGGACAGGGTTTAACTATGGCTACACCTTC. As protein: CASSPGTGFNYGYTF.

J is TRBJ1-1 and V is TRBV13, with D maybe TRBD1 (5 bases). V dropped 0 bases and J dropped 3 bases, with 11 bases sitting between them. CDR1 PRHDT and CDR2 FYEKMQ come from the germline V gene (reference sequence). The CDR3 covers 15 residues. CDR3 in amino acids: CASSLGLRGYTEAFF. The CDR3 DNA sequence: TGTGCCAGCAGCTTAGGCCTAAGGGGCTACACTGAAGCTTTCTTT.

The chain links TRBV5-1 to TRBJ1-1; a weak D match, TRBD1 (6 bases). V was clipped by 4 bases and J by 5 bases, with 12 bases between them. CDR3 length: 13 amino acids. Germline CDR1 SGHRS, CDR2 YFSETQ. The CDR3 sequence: CASSAGVRTEAFF. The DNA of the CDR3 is TGCGCCAGCAGCGCAGGGGTGAGGACTGAAGCTTTCTTT.